The entry below describes one T cell receptor (beta chain). Different DNA sequences within this sample yield the same CDR3. The source of the sample is a study of T cell responses to AZD1222 COVID-19 vaccine. Assay: immunoSEQ multiplex PCR; the TCRdb copy retains only in-frame clones and omits some. The data show about 150,000 clones, 90% to 95% seen once. The CDR3 has 14 residues. Germline CDR1 and CDR2: MNHEY and SVGAGI. V was clipped by 4 bases and J by 2 bases, with 11 bases between them. The chain uses TRBV6-5 and TRBJ2-5; tentatively, D is TRBD2 (6 bases). Sequencing used peripheral blood, obtained on day 0 of AZD1222 vaccination. This receptor was taken from an adult in good health. This CDR3 is CASSSSGVQETQYF. The CDR3 DNA is TGTGCCAGCAGTTCCTCGGGGGTTCAAGAGACCCAGTACTTC.